The rows below give T cell receptor beta chains drawn from one sample of a study of control samples from healthy donors and cancer patients. Some clones are missing from TCRdb's copy, which holds only in-frame ones; the method was immunoSEQ multiplex PCR. In the table there are about 28,000 clones, roughly 78% of which are singletons. Sequenced input: PBMCs. These receptor sequences come from a man aged 60 to 75 with head and neck cancer. CDR3s include the opening cysteine and the closing phenylalanine or tryptophan. A D gene is named only where the DNA matches it firmly. A clone size is listed for some rows: how often the clone was seen (once, few, many), or a class if it is expanded.

cdr3_nt cdr3_aa clone_size j_call d_call v_call
TGTGCCAGCAGTCCGACGTGGGGAGGTTCACCCCTCCACTTT CASSPTWGGSPLHF - TRBJ1-6 - TRBV28
TGTGCCAGCTCCCAACTCCCGACAGGGAAAACAGATACGCAGTATTTT CASSQLPTGKTDTQYF - TRBJ2-3 TRBD1 TRBV18
TGTGCCAGCAGTTTAATCGGTGGCAATCAGCCCCAGCATTTT CASSLIGGNQPQHF - TRBJ1-5 - TRBV27
TGTGCCAGCAGCGACCCCCGGATAGCCAAAAACATTCAGTACTTC CASSDPRIAKNIQYF - TRBJ2-4 - TRBV5-4
TGTGCAAGTCGCCCCCGATCGACAGGGAGGGGTAATTCACCCCTCCACTTT CASRPRSTGRGNSPLHF - TRBJ1-6 - TRBV12-2
TGTGCCAGCAGCTTAACAGCGGGAGGGACCAATGAGCAGTTCTTC CASSLTAGGTNEQFF once TRBJ2-1 TRBD2 TRBV7-3
TGTGCCAGCATATCAGGGGGCAATCAGCCCCAGCATTTT CASISGGNQPQHF few TRBJ1-5 - TRBV28
TGTGCCAGCAGCTTAATGCGTGACAGGGGATTCCCCCTCCACTTT CASSLMRDRGFPLHF - TRBJ1-6 TRBD1 TRBV7-9
TGTGCCAGCACTCTGCCCCACGGATACGAGCAGTACTTC CASTLPHGYEQYF - TRBJ2-7 - TRBV28
TGTGCCATCAGTGAGTCTCAGGGGGAGGCCAAAAACATTCAGTACTTC CAISESQGEAKNIQYF - TRBJ2-4 TRBD1 TRBV10-3
TGTGCCAGCAGTTTAGGGGGCATACTTACCAAAAACATTCAGTACTTC CASSLGGILTKNIQYF once TRBJ2-4 TRBD1 TRBV6-5
TGTGCCAGCTCAGACTTCGGGACTAGCACAGATACGCAGTATTTT CASSDFGTSTDTQYF - TRBJ2-3 - TRBV18
TGTGCCAGCAGCTCAACAGGACCAGATACGCAGTATTTT CASSSTGPDTQYF - TRBJ2-3 - TRBV6-5
TGTGCCAGCAGCGTAGCTAGCGGGGAGTGGGAAAGCACAGATACGCAGTATTTT CASSVASGEWESTDTQYF - TRBJ2-3 TRBD2 TRBV9
TGTGCCAGCAGCTTAGGGGGGGGGACAGCCTACGAGCAGTACTTC CASSLGGGTAYEQYF - TRBJ2-7 - TRBV5-4
TGTGCCAGCCGTCGAGGGCTAGCGGGCTACGAGCAGTACTTC CASRRGLAGYEQYF medium-sized TRBJ2-7 TRBD2 TRBV28
TGTGCCAGCAGCTTATCTTACAGGGGGAGAGCGGGAGTCGTCACCGGGGAGCTGTTTTTT CASSLSYRGRAGVVTGELFF - TRBJ2-2 - TRBV27
TGTGCCAGCAGCTCCGGGACTAGCGGTCACAATGAGCAGTTCTTC CASSSGTSGHNEQFF - TRBJ2-1 TRBD2 TRBV7-9
TGTGCCAGCACCATACAGGGGACTGAAGCTTTCTTT CASTIQGTEAFF - TRBJ1-1 TRBD1 TRBV5-6
TGTGCCAGTAGTACAGGGACTAGCGGGCGATCCACCGGGGAGCTGTTTTTT CASSTGTSGRSTGELFF - TRBJ2-2 TRBD2 TRBV19
TGTGCCAGCAGCAACCGGGACACTGGCTACGAGCAGTACTTC CASSNRDTGYEQYF - TRBJ2-7 - TRBV7-2
TGCGCCAGCAGCCAAGATCTGGGCTACGAGCAGTACTTC CASSQDLGYEQYF - TRBJ2-7 - TRBV4-1
TGTGCCAGCAGTGACTCAGGACTAGCCCCCTCCTACAATGAGCAGTTCTTC CASSDSGLAPSYNEQFF - TRBJ2-1 TRBD2 TRBV6-4
TGTGCCAGCAAGACGGGGGGCTACGAGCAGTACTTC CASKTGGYEQYF medium-sized TRBJ2-7 TRBD2 TRBV27
TGTGCCAGCAGTCTCCCCGGGATGGAGAGCGAGCAGTACTTC CASSLPGMESEQYF once TRBJ2-7 - TRBV28
TGTGCCAGCAGTGCCGGACTAGTCGAGCAGTACTTC CASSAGLVEQYF - TRBJ2-7 TRBD2 TRBV28
TGTGCCAGCAGACTGGGGACGACCCAAGGAGTAGCTTTCTTT CASRLGTTQGVAFF - TRBJ1-1 - TRBV6-5
TGTGCCAGCAGTCCGACTCCGGCCTATGGCTACACCTTC CASSPTPAYGYTF - TRBJ1-2 - TRBV27
TGCGCCAGCGGCCAAGGGACGGGCGGCACCATATATTTT CASGQGTGGTIYF - TRBJ1-3 - TRBV4-1
TGTGCCAGCAGTTACCCCGAGTGGGGGACAGATAACAATCAGCCCCAGCATTTT CASSYPEWGTDNNQPQHF - TRBJ1-5 TRBD1 TRBV6-2/TRBV6-3
TGCGCCAGCAGCCAAGATCCGACAGTCAATCAGCCCCAGCATTTT CASSQDPTVNQPQHF - TRBJ1-5 - TRBV4-1
TGTGCTAGTGGTTTGGTCGCCGACCCCGAGGATACGCAGTATTTT CASGLVADPEDTQYF few TRBJ2-3 - TRBV12-5
TGTGCCAGCAGCTCCTCGTATTGGACCGGGGAGCTGTTTTTT CASSSSYWTGELFF - TRBJ2-2 - TRBV3-1/TRBV3-2
TGTGCCAGCAGCTTAGGCGGTCGGGATTCACCCCTCCACTTT CASSLGGRDSPLHF - TRBJ1-6 - TRBV7-9
TGTGCCAGCAGCCACGGACTAGACTACAATGAGCAGTTCTTC CASSHGLDYNEQFF - TRBJ2-1 TRBD2 TRBV6-5
TGTGCCAGCAGCCCGTTGGGTCCGGGAAACATTCAGTACTTC CASSPLGPGNIQYF - TRBJ2-4 - TRBV14
TGTGCCAGTACCACCGGAATGGGGACCCAGTACTTC CASTTGMGTQYF - TRBJ2-5 - TRBV19